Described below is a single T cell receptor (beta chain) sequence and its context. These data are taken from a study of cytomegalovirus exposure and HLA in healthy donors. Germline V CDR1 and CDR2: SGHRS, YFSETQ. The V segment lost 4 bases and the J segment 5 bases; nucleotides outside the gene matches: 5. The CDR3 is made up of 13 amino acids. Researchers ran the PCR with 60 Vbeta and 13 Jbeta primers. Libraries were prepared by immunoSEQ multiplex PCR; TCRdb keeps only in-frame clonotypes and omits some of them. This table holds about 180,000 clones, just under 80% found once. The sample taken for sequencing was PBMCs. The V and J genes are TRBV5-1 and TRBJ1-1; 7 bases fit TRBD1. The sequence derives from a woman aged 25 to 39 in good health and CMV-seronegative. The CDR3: CASSAGGRTEAFF. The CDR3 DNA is TGCGCCAGCAGCGCAGGGGGTAGGACTGAAGCTTTCTTT. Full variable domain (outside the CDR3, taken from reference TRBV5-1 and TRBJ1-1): KAGVTQTPRYLIKTRGQQVTLSCSPISGHRSVSWYQQTPGQGLQFLFEYFSETQRNKGNFPGRFSGRQFSNSRSEMNVSTLELGDSALYLCASSAGGRTEAFFGQGTRLTVV.